The clone carrying this T cell receptor (beta chain) showed up many times. Its antigen is unidentified. MiXCR, applied by TCRdb to the reads, yields one record per CDR3 protein. This sample has fewer than 250,000 distinct CDR3 sequences, with roughly an eighth found just once. These data come from a study of T cell repertoires in cytomegalovirus infection. Study details: It can be stated that public TCR beta signatures indicated CMV infection as well as a matching HLA type. Notes on the study in general: There were HLA-C-restricted CMV-specific TCR beta clonotypes dominating the ex vivo response. Using cumulative public TCR beta family frequency, the authors identified those who carried CMV together with the relevant HLA.

Sequencing input: PBMCs. The sequence was collected from a human donor in good health (CMV status not recorded). Some clones in this sample may be carry-over from other donors' samples.

CDR3 protein: CATSDSAGPYNEQFF. The DNA of the CDR3 is TGTGCCACCAGTGATTCGGCAGGGCCCTACAATGAGCAGTTCTTC. V gene TRBV24-1 combines with J gene TRBJ2-1; possible D gene TRBD1, 5 bases. Deletions cut 2 bases from V and 2 bases from J, with 9 bases between. The CDR3 is 15 residues long. The germline CDR1 and CDR2 sequences are KGHDR and SFDVKD.